This passage covers 9 T cell receptor beta chains from one sample sequenced in a study of blood T cell repertoires in COVID-19. Assay: immunoSEQ multiplex PCR; the TCRdb copy retains only in-frame clones and omits some. The table has about 75,000 clones, 75% to 90% seen once. The sequenced material came from peripheral blood. These receptors originate from a man older than 75 with COVID-19, enrolled during active disease.

The V call is TRBV6-5, the J call TRBJ1-1; D perhaps matches TRBD1 (6 bases). Germline CDR1 reads MNHEY; CDR2 reads SVGAGI. The CDR3 extends over 13 amino acids. V lost 6 bases and J lost 5, with 13 bases in between. The CDR3 DNA reads TGTGCCAGCAGGGGTGGGGGCCGAACTGAAGCTTTCTTT. It yields the protein CASRGGGRTEAFF.

This chain connects TRBV2 to TRBJ1-1, with TRBD1 as a possible D gene (6 bases). The germline V and J ends were trimmed by 3 bases and 3 bases, with 11 bases remaining between them. Germline CDR1 is SNHLY and CDR2 is FYNNEI. The CDR3 totals 14 residues. Here the CDR3 DNA reads TGTGCCAGCAGTGACCAGGGGCGGTACACTGAAGCTTTCTTT. This codes for CASSDQGRYTEAFF.

The genes are TRBV18 and TRBJ1-2; unclear D gene. The germline V gene has CDR1 KGHSH and CDR2 LQKENI. The CDR3 is 13 residues long. The ends were cut back, 1 base at V and 6 bases at J, with 9 bases in the middle. The CDR3 nucleotides read TGTGCCAGCTCACCACGGCGGATTGATGGCTACACCTTC. Translated: CASSPRRIDGYTF.

The chain recombines TRBV4-2 with TRBJ2-2; TRBD2 matches at 7 bases. Germline V gene lookup returns CDR1 LGHNA and CDR2 YNFKEQ. The CDR3 is made up of 15 amino acids. The ends lost 1 base at V and 4 bases at J; junction bases unmatched: 3. The CDR3 region has the DNA TGTGCCAGCAGCCAAGCGGGGGGTAGCACCGGGGAGCTGTTTTTT. Protein sequence: CASSQAGGSTGELFF.

This chain connects TRBV3-1 (or the pseudogene TRBV3-2) to TRBJ2-6, with TRBD2 identical over 10 bases. J lost 1 base, V lost 4 bases, and 7 bases had no gene match. CDR3 size: 18 residues. Germline values: CDR1 LGHDT, CDR2 YNNKEL (reference sequence). CDR3 loop: CASSPIAGGGSGANVLTF. The CDR3 DNA is TGTGCCAGCAGCCCCATAGCGGGGGGTGGATCTGGGGCCAACGTCCTGACTTTC.

This clone was seen only once. This chain uses TRBV6-2 or TRBV6-3 with TRBJ2-3; a weak D match, TRBD2 (6 bases). CDR3 length equals 16 residues. V lost 2 bases and J 6 bases, leaving 18 bases between the germline ends. The germline CDR1 and CDR2 sequences are MNHEY and SVGEGT. Here the CDR3 DNA reads TGTGCCAGCAGTTACGGGTTGGGACTGGCAGGGGATACGCAGTATTTT. It is translated as CASSYGLGLAGDTQYF.

This rearrangement joins TRBV7-8 to TRBJ2-7, with no clear D. This CDR3 region has 11 residues. CDR1 is SGHVS and CDR2 is FQNEAQ in the germline V gene. Trimming left V 1 base short and J 8 bases short, with 6 bases between. CDR3 sequence (DNA): TGTGCCAGCAGCTTAGGTCTCCAGCAGTACTTC. This sequence encodes CASSLGLQQYF.

The chain employs TRBV10-3 and TRBJ2-2; D may be TRBD2 (5 bases). The ends were cut back, 4 bases at V and 4 bases at J, with 19 bases in the middle. The germline V gene has CDR1 ENHRY and CDR2 SYGVKD. This CDR3 is built from 17 residues. The DNA of the CDR3 is TGTGCCATCAGTGTTAATTCGGGAACAATCCCCACCGGGGAGCTGTTTTTT. It encodes CAISVNSGTIPTGELFF.

The genes are TRBV27 and TRBJ2-3; 7 bases agree with TRBD1. Trimming removed 6 bases from V and 0 bases from J; junction bases left unmatched: 9. Germline CDR1 reads MNHEY; CDR2 reads SMNVEV (reference sequence). This CDR3 has 16 amino acids. The CDR3 region is CASRTQGWSSTDTQYF. CDR3 nucleotides: TGTGCCAGCAGGACACAGGGGTGGTCTAGCACAGATACGCAGTATTTT.